This TCR beta chain was retrieved from a study of cytomegalovirus exposure and HLA in healthy donors. Findings of the study overall: In vitro checks showed that a few CMV-associated chains really do target CMV antigens.

The CDR3 totals 15 residues. Germline CDR1 reads SNHLY; CDR2 reads FYNNEI. With 1 base removed from V and 4 bases from J, the gap between germline ends came to 10 bases. Unrecorded immune exposure was likely among donors, who were nominally healthy when sampled. On this clone: Its antigen is as yet unknown.

This PCR relied on a set of 60 Vbeta primers and 13 Jbeta primers. The data were produced by immunoSEQ multiplex PCR, yet TCRdb's version contains in-frame clones alone and is incomplete. The sample contains 65,000 to 90,000 clones, 78% of which appear only once. Source material: PBMCs. This clonotype originated in a woman in her thirties or forties in good health and CMV-seropositive. This chain connects TRBV2 to TRBJ1-4; D not certain. The DNA of the CDR3 is TGTGCCAGCAGTGAAGGCGGGCAGATTAATGAAAAACTGTTTTTT. Translation: CASSEGGQINEKLFF.